This T cell receptor (beta chain) was sequenced for a study of T cells in Graves' hyperthyroidism and ophthalmopathy. Study conclusions and caveats: Patients with ophthalmopathy were separated from those with stable hyperthyroidism by a 13 V-J model.

Lactation, pregnancy, other autoimmune disease or uncontrolled infection led to exclusion of patients. Notes on this clonotype: Its cognate antigen is unknown.

The investigators amplified TCR beta CDR3 regions from RNA transcripts. Initially, a first-round RT-PCR of the TCR CDR3 employed the HTBI primer set. TCRdb recomputed calls from the multiplex PCR reads with MiXCR, one row per CDR3 protein. The table includes approximately 640,000 distinct CDR3 sequences, less than 45% detected once. V lost 2 bases, J lost 4 bases, and 11 bases lay in between. Per the germline V gene, CDR1 is ENHRY and CDR2 is SYGVKD. This CDR3 is built from 14 residues. This chain uses TRBV10-3 with TRBJ2-5, with TRBD1 as a possible D gene (6 bases). This sequence originates from an adult man with Graves' disease, either hyperthyroidism or ophthalmopathy (not recorded which). Sequences were obtained from peripheral blood or thyroid tissue (not recorded which). The CDR3, as DNA: TGTGCCATCAGTGAGGATCAGGGGCGAGAGACCCAGTACTTC. It is translated as CAISEDQGRETQYF.